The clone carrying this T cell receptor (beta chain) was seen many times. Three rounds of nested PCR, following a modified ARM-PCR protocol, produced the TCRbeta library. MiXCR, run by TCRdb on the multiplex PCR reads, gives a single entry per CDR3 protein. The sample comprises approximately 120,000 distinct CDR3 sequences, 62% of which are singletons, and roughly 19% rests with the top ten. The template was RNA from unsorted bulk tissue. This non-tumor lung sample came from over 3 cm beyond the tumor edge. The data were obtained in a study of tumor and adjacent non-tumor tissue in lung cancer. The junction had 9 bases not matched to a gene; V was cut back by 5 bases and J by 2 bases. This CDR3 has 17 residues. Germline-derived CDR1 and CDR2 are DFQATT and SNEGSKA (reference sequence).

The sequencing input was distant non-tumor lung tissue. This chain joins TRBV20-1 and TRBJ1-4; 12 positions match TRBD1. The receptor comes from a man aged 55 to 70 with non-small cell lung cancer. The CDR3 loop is CSADGTGGPWTNEKLFF. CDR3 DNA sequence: TGCAGTGCTGACGGGACAGGGGGCCCTTGGACTAATGAAAAACTGTTTTTT.